A single sample is the source of the 16 T cell receptor beta chains below, sequenced in a study of blood T cell repertoires in COVID-19. Measured with immunoSEQ multiplex PCR; TCRdb has only the in-frame clones, and not every one. Among approximately 140,000 clones, around 90% were seen once, and the ten largest hold around 4%. Material for sequencing was peripheral blood. The receptors here all came from a woman aged 60-75 years with active or convalescent COVID-19.

V usage is TRBV4-1 and J usage is TRBJ2-3, with TRBD2 as a possible D gene (5 bases). The CDR3 is 15 amino acids. Germline V gives CDR1 MGHRA, CDR2 YSYEKL. Trimming removed 0 bases at V and 6 bases at J, with 13 bases between. DNA for the CDR3: TGCGCCAGCAGCCAAGATGAGAGGGTGCGGGATACGCAGTATTTT. It codes for CASSQDERVRDTQYF.

Turning to this clone: Mismatch with germline at one junction end may stem from a read error. CDR3 sequence (DNA): TGTGCTAGTGGCTTGGGGACAGACAATCAGCCCCAGCATTTT. Translation: CASGLGTDNQPQHF. V and J are TRBV12-5 and TRBJ1-5; 7 positions agree with TRBD1. This CDR3 has 14 amino acids. Germline values: CDR1 LGHNT, CDR2 FRNRAP.

The chain recombines TRBV6-2 or TRBV6-3 with TRBJ2-5, with TRBD1 identical over 8 bases. The CDR3 totals 13 residues. V gave up 6 bases and J gave up 2 bases; unmatched junction bases: 2. In germline, CDR1 is MNHEY, CDR2 SVGEGT. CDR3 nucleotides: TGTGCCAGCAGCAGGGGGCGTCAAGAGACCCAGTACTTC. Its protein is CASSRGRQETQYF.

The gene calls are TRBV2 and TRBJ2-5, with D maybe TRBD2 (5 bases). The CDR3 spans 13 residues. Germline V gene lookup returns CDR1 SNHLY and CDR2 FYNNEI. Trimming left V 11 bases short and J 1 base short, with 14 bases between. CDR3 loop: CAGHGLSQETQYF. CDR3 coding DNA: TGTGCCGGCCACGGACTGTCCCAAGAGACCCAGTACTTC.

This chain links TRBV7-8 with TRBJ2-5; 11 bases fit TRBD2. The CDR3 spans 16 residues. The J segment lost 5 bases and the V segment lost 4 bases, leaving 9 bases of the junction unmatched. CDR1 is SGHVS, CDR2 FQNEAQ, per germline. In DNA, the CDR3 is TGTGCCAGCAGCTCGACGACTAGCGGGGTAGGGGAGACCCAGTACTTC. Translating gives CASSSTTSGVGETQYF.

The rearrangement links TRBV6-6 to TRBJ1-5, with 9 bases lining up with TRBD1. The ends lost 5 bases at V and 6 bases at J; junction bases unmatched: 14. The CDR3 extends over 17 amino acids. CDR1 and CDR2 (germline): MNHNY, SVGAGI (reference sequence). The CDR3 here is CASSQSRDRARGQPQHF. The CDR3 DNA is TGTGCCAGCAGTCAGTCCCGGGACAGGGCCCGCGGTCAGCCCCAGCATTTT.

The rearrangement uses TRBV7-3 and TRBJ2-2, with 9 bases fitting TRBD1. V trimming: 3 bases; J trimming: 2 bases; junction bases outside the gene matches: 7. CDR3 length: 17 amino acids. Germline values: CDR1 SGHTA, CDR2 FQGTGA. Written as DNA, the CDR3 is TGTGCCAGCAGCTTTCCCGGGACAGGGTATAACACCGGGGAGCTGTTTTTT. It encodes CASSFPGTGYNTGELFF.

The V and J genes are TRBV12-5 and TRBJ2-7; 8 bases align to TRBD1. The CDR3 runs to 14 residues. J gave up 9 bases and V 5 bases, and 12 bases lay outside the gene matches. CDR1 is LGHNT, CDR2 FRNRAP, per germline. CDR3 in DNA: TGTGCTAGTGGTGGACGGGACAGGTTGGGTGGGCAGTACTTC. Protein product: CASGGRDRLGGQYF.

J is TRBJ1-6 and V is TRBV7-9; D is perhaps TRBD1 (5 bases). Germline-derived CDR1 and CDR2 are SEHNR and FQNEAQ (reference sequence). Trimming removed 0 bases at V and 19 bases at J, with 13 bases between. The CDR3 is 12 residues long. Here the CDR3 DNA reads TGTGCCAGCAGCTTAGCATGGACATTCTATCACTTT. Protein product: CASSLAWTFYHF.

The chain couples TRBV6-2 or TRBV6-3 to TRBJ1-1; D perhaps matches TRBD1 (6 bases). Germline CDR1 reads MNHEY; CDR2 reads SVGEGT. The CDR3 spans 14 residues. Trimming cost V 4 bases and J 3 bases, with 12 bases left between them. This CDR3 is CASSSGGADTEAFF. The DNA for the CDR3 is TGTGCCAGCAGTTCGGGGGGCGCGGACACTGAAGCTTTCTTT.

This chain connects TRBV7-9 to TRBJ1-1, with D possibly matching TRBD1 (5 bases). This CDR3 comprises 15 residues. V lost 3 bases and J 5 bases, leaving 16 bases between the germline ends. In germline, CDR1 is SEHNR, CDR2 FQNEAQ (reference sequence). Here the CDR3 reads CASSFGGVVGTEAFF. CDR3 in DNA: TGTGCCAGCAGCTTCGGAGGGGTAGTAGGGACTGAAGCTTTCTTT.

This clone was counted a single time. This chain joins TRBV5-4 and TRBJ1-1; possibly TRBD1 for D (5 bases). The germline CDR1 and CDR2 sequences are SGHNT and YYREEE (reference sequence). This CDR3 spans 17 amino acids. V dropped 4 bases and J dropped 0 bases, with 19 bases sitting between them. CDR3 amino acids: CASSPGGVSFMNTEAFF. For the CDR3, the DNA is TGTGCCAGCAGCCCCGGGGGAGTCAGCTTCATGAACACTGAAGCTTTCTTT.

The chain has TRBV2 and TRBJ1-5; D possibly corresponds to TRBD1 (6 bases). Germline V gene lookup returns CDR1 SNHLY and CDR2 FYNNEI. The CDR3 is made up of 14 amino acids. Between the trimmed V and J ends, which lost 8 bases and 3 bases, there was a span of 14 bases. The CDR3 spells CASAVDRINQPQHF. CDR3 nucleotides: TGTGCCAGCGCAGTTGACAGGATCAATCAGCCCCAGCATTTT.

This clone was found a few times. Other DNA sequences in the same sample also yield this CDR3. V gene TRBV19 combines with J gene TRBJ2-5, with D possibly being TRBD1 (5 bases). Germline V gene data show CDR1 as LNHDA and CDR2 as SQIVND (reference sequence). V gave up 2 bases and J gave up 2 bases, with 6 bases separating them. The CDR3 has 13 amino acids. The CDR3 DNA reads TGTGCCAGTAGTATAAGGGGACAAGAGACCCAGTACTTC. Translating gives CASSIRGQETQYF. Combining the CDR3 with reference TRBV19 and TRBJ2-5 gives the whole variable domain DGGITQSPKYLFRKEGQNVTLSCEQNLNHDAMYWYRQDPGQGLRLIYYSQIVNDFQKGDIAEGYSVSREKKESFPLTVTSAQKNPTAFYLCASSIRGQETQYFGPGTRLLVL.

The gene calls are TRBV6-2 or TRBV6-3 and TRBJ1-5, with 11 bases lining up with TRBD1. Germline assignment: CDR1 MNHEY and CDR2 SVGEGT. With V trimmed by 6 bases and J by 2 bases, 12 bases remained unmatched. This CDR3 is 18 amino acids long. CDR3 in amino acids: CASSGPGTGGVGNQPQHF. The CDR3 nucleotides read TGTGCCAGCAGCGGACCCGGGACAGGGGGAGTGGGCAATCAGCCCCAGCATTTT.

The chain employs TRBV19 and TRBJ2-3, with 7 bases matching TRBD2. CDR1 is LNHDA, CDR2 SQIVND, per germline (reference sequence). Trimming at V came to 3 bases and at J to 4 bases, leaving 13 bases not matched to a gene. This CDR3 has 17 residues. The CDR3 loop is CASSIQAGPGQADTQYF. For the CDR3, the DNA is TGTGCCAGTAGTATTCAAGCGGGGCCCGGGCAAGCAGATACGCAGTATTTT. Drawing the rest from reference TRBV19 and TRBJ2-3, the complete variable domain is DGGITQSPKYLFRKEGQNVTLSCEQNLNHDAMYWYRQDPGQGLRLIYYSQIVNDFQKGDIAEGYSVSREKKESFPLTVTSAQKNPTAFYLCASSIQAGPGQADTQYFGPGTRLTVL.